This TCR beta chain came from a study of PD-1 blockade in classical Hodgkin lymphoma. Produced via immunoSEQ multiplex PCR; TCRdb's table is partial and in-frame only. The table includes 25,000 to 35,000 clones, roughly 70% detected once. With respect to this clone: What it binds is not known.

Study-level points and caveats: Patients newly diagnosed and complete responders had comparable baseline diversity. At baseline, newly diagnosed patients reportedly showed less TCR diversity than healthy donors.

Every patient had relapsed following autologous stem cell transplantation, and cohorts differed in brentuximab vedotin exposure. Per germline, CDR1 SNHLY and CDR2 FYNNEI. The V end lost 4 bases, the J end lost 3 bases, and 10 bases lay between the germline ends. The CDR3 is made up of 14 amino acids. This specimen was peripheral blood mononuclear cells (PBMCs), taken before the second cycle of nivolumab. This TCR derives from a human donor with classical Hodgkin lymphoma. This chain links TRBV2 with TRBJ1-5; TRBD1 is a possible D gene (6 bases). CDR3 nucleotide sequence: TGTGCCAGCAGTGCACAGGGCTACAATCAGCCCCAGCATTTT. Translating gives CASSAQGYNQPQHF.